The 22 T cell receptor beta chains listed next were all sequenced from one sample in a study of T cell clonality in common variable immunodeficiency. Points from the study as a whole: In common variable immunodeficiency, TCR beta chains reportedly carried fewer deletions and N-nucleotide insertions.

Data came from immunoSEQ multiplex PCR; TCRdb stores just in-frame clones and leaves some out. Altogether about 2,500 clones were found in the sample, and no singletons occur. Antigens for these TCRs are unknown. Sequenced sample: peripheral blood mononuclear cells. These receptors originate from a human donor with common variable immunodeficiency.

In its sample, this clone ranks as medium-sized (0.01 to 0.1%). The DNA read from the CDR3 is TGTGCCAGCAGCTACTATGGACTTTTCAATGAG. Translated: CASSYYGLFNE. The whole CDR3 is CASSYYGLFNEQFF. The chain carries TRBV7-9 and TRBJ2-1, with TRBD2 as a possible D gene (5 bases). The read comes to an end 3 residues before the CDR3 does, leaving the germline J gene to fill in the end. CDR3 length: 14 amino acids. Trimming took off 4 bases at V and 6 bases at J, with 13 bases between the two ends. Per the germline V gene, CDR1 is SEHNR and CDR2 is FQNEAQ (reference sequence).

The sample holds many counts of this clone. The read falls 3 residues short of the CDR3 end, and the missing part is taken from the germline J gene. V is TRBV7-2 and J is TRBJ1-5, with no clear D. CDR3 length equals 13 residues. Between the trimmed V and J ends, which lost 3 bases and 6 bases, there was a span of 9 bases. Germline assignment: CDR1 SGHTA and CDR2 FQGNSA. The CDR3 loop reads CASSFMVGQPQHF. The CDR3 bases that were read are TGTGCCAGCAGCTTCATGGTCGGTCAGCCC.

This clone is medium-sized by share. Sequencing ends 3 residues short of the CDR3 end; the germline J gene provides the rest. V and J are TRBV7-9 and TRBJ2-3, with 8 bases that match TRBD2. V shed 8 bases, J shed 3 bases, and the junction held 7 bases outside the gene matches. The CDR3 covers 14 residues. Germline V CDR1 and CDR2: SEHNR, FQNEAQ (reference sequence). The CDR3 sequence: CASSPGLGTDTQYF. CDR3 bases read: TGTGCCAGCTCACCGGGACTAGGTACAGATACG.

By its share, this clone is medium-sized. The read finishes 3 residues shy of the CDR3 end, and the germline J gene is used to complete it. The chain carries TRBV7-3 and TRBJ2-2, with 9 nucleotides matching TRBD1. The CDR3 spans 15 residues. The ends lost 4 bases at V and 1 base at J; junction bases unmatched: 1. Germline CDR1 and CDR2: SGHTA and FQGTGA. CDR3 loop: CASSSGQGNTGELFF. The covered CDR3 bases are TGTGCCAGCAGCTCGGGACAGGGGAACACCGGGGAG.

With regard to this clone: The CDR3 is cut off 3 residues early in the read; its end comes from the germline J gene. The rearrangement uses TRBV19 and TRBJ2-3; tentative D call: TRBD2 (6 bases). V dropped 7 bases and J dropped 0 bases, with 11 bases sitting between them. CDR3 length: 14 residues. The germline gives CDR1 LNHDA, CDR2 SQIVND (reference sequence). CDR3 region: CASNAGTSTDTQYF. CDR3 DNA (partial): TGTGCCAGTAACGCGGGGACTAGCACAGATACG. Complete variable domain (other parts from reference TRBV19 and TRBJ2-3): DGGITQSPKYLFRKEGQNVTLSCEQNLNHDAMYWYRQDPGQGLRLIYYSQIVNDFQKGDIAEGYSVSREKKESFPLTVTSAQKNPTAFYLCASNAGTSTDTQYFGPGTRLTVL.

By frequency in the sample, this clone is medium-sized. The sequenced fragment ends 3 residues before the CDR3 boundary, so the rest is inferred from the germline J gene. This rearrangement joins TRBV5-1 to TRBJ2-7; D remains unclear. The V end lost 3 bases, the J end lost 6 bases, and 13 bases lay between the germline ends. The CDR3 is 13 residues long. From germline, CDR1 is SGHRS and CDR2 YFSETQ. Incomplete CDR3 DNA: TGCGCCAGCAGCTCCCACGGTCCGGGCGAG. Protein: CASSSHGPGE. The CDR3 in its entirety is CASSSHGPGEQYF.

This clone was seen ten or more times. The observed sequence ends 3 residues before the CDR3 terminus, with the missing tail filled in from the germline J gene. The gene calls are TRBV10-3 and TRBJ2-7; D is unclear. The V end lost 5 bases, the J end lost 6 bases, and 11 bases lay between the germline ends. This CDR3 comprises 12 residues. Germline loops: CDR1 ENHRY, CDR2 SYGVKD. The sequenced CDR3 bases are TGTGCCATCAGTATGGCAGGCTCCGAG. Translation gives CAISMAGSE. The full CDR3 protein reads CAISMAGSEQYF.

Remarks on this clone: The read ends 3 residues before the CDR3 terminus; that terminus is restored from the germline J gene. This chain uses TRBV18 with TRBJ2-7; no firm D call. This CDR3 has 12 amino acids. The germline V gene has CDR1 KGHSH and CDR2 LQKENI. Deletions cut 3 bases from V and 6 bases from J, with 9 bases between. Partial CDR3 DNA: TGTGCCAGCTCACCGGCGGTTTTCGAG. This codes for CASSPAVFE. The whole CDR3 sequence is CASSPAVFEQYF.

This clone ranks as medium-sized. The read terminates 3 residues ahead of where the CDR3 ends, so the germline J gene completes it. The rearrangement uses TRBV6-4 and TRBJ2-7, with 9 bases identical to TRBD1. There are 14 residues in the CDR3. J was trimmed by 5 bases and V by 6 bases; bases with no gene match: 8. The germline V gene has CDR1 MRHNA and CDR2 SNTAGT. CDR3 sequence reads: CASRPGTGRNEQYF. CDR3 DNA (partial): TGTGCCAGCAGACCAGGGACAGGGAGAAACGAG.

This clone was counted only a few times. The CDR3 end is not reached by the read, which stops 3 residues before it; the germline J gene fills it in. This sequence joins TRBV19 and TRBJ2-7; TRBD1 matches 8 bases. The germline V gene encodes CDR1 LNHDA and CDR2 SQIVND (reference sequence). V shed 6 bases, J shed 2 bases, and the junction held 6 bases outside the gene matches. This CDR3 has 14 residues. The part of the CDR3 DNA that was read is TGTGCCAGTAGAACCACGACAGGGGCCTACGAG. Protein: CASRTTTGAYE. The CDR3 as a whole reads CASRTTTGAYEQYF.

This clone is deemed medium-sized. The read ends 3 residues early relative to the CDR3; the germline J gene fills the gap. The gene calls are TRBV2 and TRBJ1-5, with D uncertain. Per the germline V gene, CDR1 is SNHLY and CDR2 is FYNNEI. The length of the CDR3 is 14 residues. V was shortened by 4 bases and J by 3 bases, with 10 bases between the two germline ends. CDR3 protein: CASSAGRFNQPQHF. The CDR3 bases that were read are TGTGCCAGCAGTGCTGGCAGATTCAATCAGCCC. Full variable domain (remainder filled in from reference TRBV2 and TRBJ1-5): EPEVTQTPSHQVTQMGQEVILRCVPISNHLYFYWYRQILGQKVEFLVSFYNNEISEKSEIFDDQFSVERPDGSNFTLKIRSTKLEDSAMYFCASSAGRFNQPQHFGDGTRLSIL.

This clone came up many times. The CDR3 end falls 3 residues outside the read, so it is completed with the germline J gene. This rearrangement joins TRBV3-1 (or the pseudogene TRBV3-2) to TRBJ2-7; a possible D gene is TRBD1 (6 bases). Per germline, CDR1 LGHDT and CDR2 YNNKEL (reference sequence). V was pared by 7 bases and J by 3 bases, with 13 bases between. CDR3 length: 13 residues. CDR3 sequence: CASTKGHFYEQYF. The part of the CDR3 DNA that was read is TGTGCCAGCACCAAGGGACACTTCTACGAG.

There are many counts of this clone. The sequenced fragment ends 3 residues before the CDR3 boundary, so the rest is inferred from the germline J gene. The chain has TRBV7-8 and TRBJ2-1; possible D gene TRBD2, 5 bases. With 5 bases removed from V and 6 bases from J, the gap between germline ends came to 11 bases. The CDR3 is made up of 13 amino acids. The germline V gene encodes CDR1 SGHVS and CDR2 FQNEAQ. The chain's CDR3 is CASSPTRANEQFF. CDR3 DNA (partial): TGTGCCAGCAGCCCGACGAGGGCCAATGAG.

In the case of this clone: The read ends 3 residues early relative to the CDR3; the germline J gene fills the gap. This chain connects TRBV5-1 to TRBJ2-2; TRBD1 matches at 11 bases. The CDR3 is made up of 16 amino acids. Trimming removed 4 bases from V and 2 bases from J; junction bases left unmatched: 4. The germline CDR1 and CDR2 sequences are SGHRS and YFSETQ. CDR3 bases read: TGCGCCAGCAGCAGGACAGGGGGCGTTAACACCGGGGAG. Protein: CASSRTGGVNTGE. The entire CDR3 protein is CASSRTGGVNTGELFF.

This clone is deemed medium-sized. Read sequence stops 3 residues before the CDR3 end, and the germline J gene provides the missing end. This chain links TRBV29-1 with TRBJ1-2; TRBD1 might be the D (5 bases). Germline assignment: CDR1 SQVTM and CDR2 ANQGSEA. The CDR3 is made up of 11 amino acids. Trimming removed 3 bases at V and 7 bases at J, with 9 bases between. The sequenced CDR3 bases are TGCAGCGTTGATTTAGGGGCTGGC. Protein sequence: CSVDLGAG. The whole CDR3 protein reads CSVDLGAGYTF.

By share of the sample, this clone is medium-sized. The sequence runs out 3 residues before the end of the CDR3; the remainder is reconstructed from the germline J gene. The V gene is TRBV7-2, the J gene TRBJ2-1; perhaps TRBD2 as D (6 bases). CDR3 length equals 15 residues. Germline CDR1 and CDR2: SGHTA and FQGNSA. Trimming cost V 1 base and J 4 bases, with 11 bases left between them. The CDR3 bases that were read are TGTGCCAGCAGCTTAGGTCGGGGGATATACAATGAG. The encoded protein is CASSLGRGIYNE. The entire CDR3 protein is CASSLGRGIYNEQFF.

By sample share, this clone is medium-sized. The read ends 3 residues before the CDR3 terminus; that terminus is restored from the germline J gene. The rearrangement links TRBV5-1 to TRBJ2-3; a possible D gene is TRBD1 (6 bases). V lost 3 bases to trimming and J lost 2 bases, with 13 bases between them. Germline V gene lookup returns CDR1 SGHRS and CDR2 YFSETQ. This CDR3 is 15 amino acids long. The CDR3 loop reads CASSSARGFTDTQYF. CDR3 bases read: TGCGCCAGCAGCTCCGCCAGGGGATTCACAGATACG.

This clone is medium-sized (0.01 to 0.1%) in the sample. The read comes to an end 3 residues before the CDR3 does, leaving the germline J gene to fill in the end. This chain links TRBV20-1 with TRBJ1-1; 8 nucleotides match TRBD1. The junction had 6 bases not matched to a gene; V was cut back by 4 bases and J by 5 bases. The CDR3 totals 13 residues. Germline values: CDR1 DFQATT, CDR2 SNEGSKA (reference sequence). The CDR3 spells CSAKGQGDTEAFF. CDR3 DNA, as far as it was read: TGCAGTGCTAAAGGACAGGGAGATACTGAA.

This clone ranks as medium-sized. Read sequence stops 3 residues before the CDR3 end, and the germline J gene provides the missing end. V and J are TRBV19 and TRBJ2-1; the D gene is possibly TRBD1 (6 bases). CDR1 and CDR2 (germline): LNHDA, SQIVND (reference sequence). Between the trimmed V and J ends, which lost 6 bases and 4 bases, there was a span of 16 bases. This CDR3 is built from 15 residues. CDR3 bases read: TGTGCCAGTAGCTGGGGGACACAACCTTACAATGAG. It yields the protein CASSWGTQPYNE. The whole CDR3 sequence is CASSWGTQPYNEQFF.

This clone rates as medium-sized. The read terminates 3 residues ahead of where the CDR3 ends, so the germline J gene completes it. This chain joins TRBV10-3 and TRBJ2-7, with D possibly being TRBD2 (6 bases). The CDR3 runs 19 residues. V was pared by 4 bases and J by 0 bases, with 25 bases between. CDR1 is ENHRY, CDR2 SYGVKD, per germline. CDR3 DNA, as far as it was read: TGTGCCATCAGTGCCGAGCGGGTATCGGGACGTCTGAGCTCCTACGAG. Its translation is CAISAERVSGRLSSYE. The full CDR3 is CAISAERVSGRLSSYEQYF.

This clone is classed as medium-sized (0.01 to 0.1%). Coverage ceases 3 residues before the CDR3 finishes, and the germline J gene fills in the end. The rearrangement joins TRBV6-1 to TRBJ1-2, with TRBD1 matching over 8 bases. Germline CDR1 is MNHNS and CDR2 is SASEGT. V dropped 1 base and J dropped 6; count of bases not matched to a gene: 4. The CDR3 totals 14 residues. The CDR3: CASSEDRGRNGYTF. The sequenced part of the CDR3 DNA is TGTGCCAGCAGTGAAGACAGGGGGAGGAATGGC.

This clone is labeled as medium-sized. The CDR3 extends 3 residues past the end of the read, so its final part is completed from the germline J gene. This sequence joins TRBV5-1 and TRBJ2-2; a possible D gene is TRBD2 (5 bases). The germline gives CDR1 SGHRS, CDR2 YFSETQ. Trimming left V 2 bases short and J 6 bases short, with 23 bases between. The length of the CDR3 is 18 residues. CDR3 DNA, as far as it was read: TGCGCCAGCAGCTTCGGTGGCACCGGGAACGGACTTGCCGGGGAG. Protein sequence: CASSFGGTGNGLAGE. The whole CDR3 protein is CASSFGGTGNGLAGELFF.